This record concerns one T cell receptor beta chain sequence. Antigen: not known. The PCR contained 60 Vbeta and 13 Jbeta primers. Assay: immunoSEQ multiplex PCR; the TCRdb copy retains only in-frame clones and omits some. Among about 170,000 clones listed, roughly 81% were seen once. The sample originates from a study of cytomegalovirus exposure and HLA in healthy donors. Study-level results: A few chains linked to CMV were shown in vitro to be specific for CMV antigens.

V lost 4 bases to trimming and J lost 1 base; unmatched junction nucleotides: 10. CDR3 length equals 16 residues. The germline V gene encodes CDR1 SGHNT and CDR2 YYREEE (reference sequence). V usage is TRBV5-4 and J usage is TRBJ1-1; 7 nucleotides line up with TRBD1. Sequencing input: PBMCs. This receptor was taken from a woman between 18 and 29 years old in good health and CMV-seropositive. DNA for the CDR3: TGTGCCAGCAGCCCGAAACAGGGGACCGGGAACACTGAAGCTTTCTTT. Its protein is CASSPKQGTGNTEAFF.